This T cell receptor beta chain appears in the sequencing data of a study of blood T cell repertoires in COVID-19. In the original analysis: Amplifying reference gene primers gave estimates of nucleated cell counts. Some clones are missing from TCRdb's copy, which holds only in-frame ones; the method was immunoSEQ multiplex PCR. V and J calls and clone size are those listed in that table; D and trimming were worked out from the DNA. Altogether about 150,000 clones are present, just under 80% being singletons, with the ten largest covering about 15%. The CDR3 consists of 15 residues. CDR1 SGHAT and CDR2 FQNNGV come from the germline V gene. V was cut by 5 bases and J by 2 bases, with 16 bases left in between.

The sequenced material came from peripheral blood. The chain combines TRBV11-2 with TRBJ2-7; no reliable D call. This sequence was found in a woman older than 75 with acute or convalescent COVID-19. The CDR3 DNA reads TGTGCCAGCAGCCAATCGCCGAGTTCTACCTACGAGCAGTACTTC. It encodes CASSQSPSSTYEQYF.